One and the same sample provided the 8 T cell receptor beta chains below, sequenced in a study of blood T cell repertoires in COVID-19. The assay was immunoSEQ multiplex PCR, and TCRdb's table has in-frame clones only and misses some. The sample holds fewer than 150,000 clones, around 84% seen once. The sample comprised peripheral blood. These receptors all come from a woman aged 40 to 50 with acute or convalescent COVID-19.

The V gene is TRBV7-9, the J gene TRBJ1-6; 7 bases line up with TRBD1. CDR3 size: 15 residues. CDR1 SEHNR and CDR2 FQNEAQ come from the germline V gene (reference sequence). With V trimmed by 3 bases and J by 5 bases, 4 bases remained unmatched. CDR3 sequence (DNA): TGTGCCAGCAGCTTCGGACAGGTAGATAATTCACCCCTCCACTTT. It encodes CASSFGQVDNSPLHF.

In DNA, the CDR3 is TGTGCCATCAGTGATCCCCCAAATAACTATGGCTACACCTTC. The encoded protein is CAISDPPNNYGYTF. The V and J genes are TRBV10-3 and TRBJ1-2; no reliable D call. From germline, CDR1 is ENHRY and CDR2 SYGVKD. The CDR3 is 14 amino acids. Trimming pared 3 bases from V and 1 base from J, leaving 9 bases between.

This clone was detected only once. The chain is built from TRBV2 and TRBJ1-1; TRBD1 is a possible D gene (6 bases). Trimming took off 6 bases at V and 4 bases at J, with 15 bases between the two ends. CDR3 size: 14 residues. Germline V lookup: CDR1 SNHLY, CDR2 FYNNEI. CDR3 loop: CASSYITGSTEAFF. The CDR3 coding sequence is TGTGCCAGCAGCTACATTACAGGGAGCACTGAAGCTTTCTTT.

Turning to this clone: Germline is not matched at one junction end, which may reflect a read error. The chain couples TRBV6-5 to TRBJ2-7; 8 bases are a match to TRBD1. Germline loops: CDR1 MNHEY, CDR2 SVGAGI. The CDR3 contains 13 residues. The CDR3 reads CASTHPDRDVWDF. For the CDR3, the DNA is TGTGCCAGCACCCACCCGGACAGGGACGTATGGGACTTC.

The count of this clone is one. The chain uses TRBV7-2 and TRBJ2-7; the match to TRBD1 covers 9 bases. With 5 bases clipped from V and 3 bases from J, the junction kept 8 bases outside the gene matches. CDR1 SGHTA and CDR2 FQGNSA come from the germline V gene. The CDR3 loop spans 15 amino acids. CDR3 in amino acids: CASSHRQGVLYEQYF. In DNA form, the CDR3 reads TGTGCCAGCAGCCACCGACAGGGGGTTCTCTACGAGCAGTACTTC.

This clone was detected only once. This chain connects TRBV6-1 to TRBJ1-1; 9 positions agree with TRBD1. J lost 5 bases, V lost 2 bases, and 6 bases had no gene match. The CDR3 has 15 amino acids. Germline CDR1 reads MNHNS; CDR2 reads SASEGT. CDR3 in DNA: TGTGCCAGCAGTGAACCCGGGACAGGGAAAACTGAAGCTTTCTTT. Its protein product is CASSEPGTGKTEAFF.

The chain joins TRBV4-1 to TRBJ2-2; 8 nucleotides line up with TRBD2. Germline V gene lookup returns CDR1 MGHRA and CDR2 YSYEKL. The V and J ends lost 0 bases and 6 bases, in that order; junction bases with no gene match: 6. CDR3 length: 16 residues. For the CDR3, the DNA is TGCGCCAGCAGCCAAGAGGGACTAGGGTTCGCCGGGGAGCTGTTTTTT. Its translation: CASSQEGLGFAGELFF.

This sequence joins TRBV10-3 and TRBJ2-1, with D possibly being TRBD1 (6 bases). Looked up from germline, CDR1 is ENHRY and CDR2 is SYGVKD. V gave up 3 bases and J gave up 7 bases, with 7 bases separating them. This CDR3 has 12 residues. The CDR3 reads CAISDTGNEQFF. The CDR3 DNA sequence: TGTGCCATCAGTGATACAGGGAATGAGCAGTTCTTC.